This T cell receptor (beta chain) stems from a study of cytomegalovirus exposure and HLA in healthy donors. Study-wide results and limits: A likely sequencing artifact accounted for one observed cluster of highly shared sequence variants. In an earlier analysis, about 87% or about 30%: the productive usage of most TCR beta V segments. A few CMV-associated chains were confirmed in vitro to be specific for CMV antigens.

Germline CDR1 and CDR2: SGHDN and FVKESK. CDR3 length equals 16 residues. Germline trimming cut 4 bases from V and 4 bases from J; bases unmatched to any gene: 11. Each of the donors was a healthy bone marrow donor. A word on this clone: Its target is unknown.

Primers included in the PCR were 60 Vbeta and 13 Jbeta primers. The protocol was immunoSEQ multiplex PCR, while the TCRdb copy is restricted to in-frame clones and leaves out a portion. The data show some 150,000 clones, around 76% seen once. V and J are TRBV14 and TRBJ2-3; 7 bases are shared with TRBD2. The sample taken for sequencing was PBMCs. This TCR came from a woman aged 25 to 45 in good health and CMV-seropositive. As DNA, the CDR3 is TGTGCCAGCAGCCCGTTTGGGGAGGGTTCGGCAGATACGCAGTATTTT. It encodes CASSPFGEGSADTQYF.